Below, one T cell receptor (beta chain) is given with its context. Its antigen has not been determined. The sample holds no much larger clone one base away, and base qualities are not on file. The entry originates in a study of T cells after yellow fever vaccination (dated by TCRdb to between 2019 and 2020). With regard to the full study: The SMART-Seq v4 Ultra Low Input RNA kit was used to prepare libraries from fractions with low cell numbers. To follow T-cell clones before and after primary and booster YFV17D yellow fever vaccination, bulk TCR alpha and beta repertoires were sequenced over time. The cohort comprised two healthy male donors, one aged 18 to 30 and one aged 30 to 39 years. Bulk PBMC replicates and cell subsets were isolated from blood drawn at multiple timepoints before and after both primary and secondary immunization.

The meaning of the sample's treatment or condition label: live attenuated yellow fever vaccine strain. At every blood-draw timepoint, two biological replicates of bulk PBMCs were collected. A standard Ficoll-Paque protocol was used to isolate PBMCs from peripheral blood. TriZol was used to extract RNA from bulk PBMCs, from CD4 and CD8 fractions, and from dextramer-positive and dextramer-negative fractions. TCR cDNA was made using 5'RACE template switching, a step that added a universal primer site and unique molecular identifiers. Priming for cDNA synthesis came from both the TCR alpha and TCR beta constant segments. Library amplification involved two PCR steps, and the second step added sample barcodes and sequencing adapters. Sequencing of the libraries was done on either Illumina HiSeq 2500 (2x100 bp) or NovaSeq (2x150 bp). Per the authors' processing: MIGEC handled demultiplexing of reads and collapsing into UMI consensus sequences, while MiXCR performed V(D)J alignment. Vaccine-responding clonotypes were identified with edgeR using replicate PBMC samples, with FDR below 0.01 and a log2 fold change above 5 up to day 15 being required. Each bulk clonotype was labeled CD4 or CD8 based on which sequenced repertoire, CD4 or CD8, contained the clonotype at higher abundance. TCRdb ran its own pipeline on the public reads, namely fastp trimming at Q25 and MiXCR clone calling, and kept in-frame beta chains. Rows with one shared CDR3 protein collapse into an entry with the most common genes and DNA. In this record, the V and J calls reflect TCRdb's handling and not the investigators' own analysis. This sample has roughly 500,000 distinct CDR3 sequences in its table, and around 21% of those were observed once. The ten largest clones add up to approximately 15% of the sample.

V lost 4 bases and J lost 9 bases; the stretch between them is 17 bases long. The CDR3 sequence holds 15 residues, the cysteine and phenylalanine included. CDR3 DNA is the only sequence kept; it has 45 bases, read in frame from the first base. For CDR1 and CDR2, the germline V gene lists SGHRS and YFSETQ. Broad study findings and their caveats: Most clones expanded after primary vaccination (about 95% of CD4 and 88% of CD8) were re-detected after the booster, suggesting that broad memory maintenance occurred. The secondary T-cell response was found to be weaker but faster than the primary response, with a peak reached on day 5 rather than on day 15. Only a couple of donors were included in the study, so the extent to which the findings can be generalized is limited. Computational filtering was needed because FACS-sorted repertoires could contain abundant contaminating clonotypes from the bulk population. A small fraction of clonotypes appeared in both the CD4 and CD8 compartments, likely as a result of convergent recombination.

The sample in question was PBMCs, obtained 15 days after the yellow fever booster vaccination. The TCR comes from a man aged 25-45 years who received the YFV17D yellow fever vaccine. Recombination linked TRBV5-1 to TRBJ1-6; a tentative D match to TRBD1 spans 6 bases. CDR3 protein: CASSRTQGGSSPLHF. DNA sequence: TGCGCCAGCAGCCGTACACAGGGTGGAAGTTCACCCCTCCACTTT.